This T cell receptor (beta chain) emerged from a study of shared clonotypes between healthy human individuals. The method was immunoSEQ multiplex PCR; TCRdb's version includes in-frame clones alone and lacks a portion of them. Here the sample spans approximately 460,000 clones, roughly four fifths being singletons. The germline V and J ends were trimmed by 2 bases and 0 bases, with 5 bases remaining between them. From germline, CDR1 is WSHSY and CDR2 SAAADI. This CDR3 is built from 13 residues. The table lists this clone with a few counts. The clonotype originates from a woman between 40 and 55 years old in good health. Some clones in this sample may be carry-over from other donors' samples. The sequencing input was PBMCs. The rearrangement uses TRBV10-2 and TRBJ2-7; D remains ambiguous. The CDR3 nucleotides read TGCGCCAGCAGTGAGGTGAGCTCCTACGAGCAGTACTTC. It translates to CASSEVSSYEQYF.